A selection of T cell receptor beta chains follows, all from one sample in a study of lymphopenia after photon versus proton radiotherapy. The table came from immunoSEQ multiplex PCR; TCRdb's copy has only in-frame clones and leaves some out. The sample records roughly 65,000 clones, roughly 93% being singletons. The material sequenced was peripheral blood, taken from a patient treated with photon-based radiotherapy. The receptors shown here come from a woman aged 70 to 79 with pancreatic cancer. CDR3s include the opening cysteine and the closing phenylalanine or tryptophan. D genes are given only for firm matches. Size values are once, few and many counts, or a class for expanded clones, and some rows have none.

size	V	D	J	DNA	CDR3
.	TRBV13	.	TRBJ2-3	TGTGCCAGCAGCTTACGGTCAAAGAGTAGCGGTACAGATACGCAGTATTTT	CASSLRSKSSGTDTQYF
.	TRBV4-2	.	TRBJ1-1	TGTGCCAGCAGCCAAGAGCCAGCGGGTGGCACTGAAGCTTTCTTT	CASSQEPAGGTEAFF
.	TRBV5-4	TRBD2	TRBJ2-7	TGTGCCAGCAGCGATCTGGGTGGACTAGCGGGAGGGTCCTACGAGCAGTACTTC	CASSDLGGLAGGSYEQYF
.	TRBV5-1	TRBD1	TRBJ1-4	TGCGCCAGCAGCTTGGAGGTCGGGACAGGGGAGGGAAAACTGTTTTTT	CASSLEVGTGEGKLFF
.	TRBV11-2	TRBD1	TRBJ1-1	TGTGCCAGCAGCCAACGGGGACAGGTAATGAACACTGAAGCTTTCTTT	CASSQRGQVMNTEAFF
.	TRBV28	TRBD1	TRBJ2-7	TGTGCCAGCAGTGGGACAGGGGTTTTGAACGAGCAGTACTTC	CASSGTGVLNEQYF
.	TRBV19	.	TRBJ1-5	TGTGCCAGTAGCGGACTCACGTATCAGCCCCAGCATTTT	CASSGLTYQPQHF
.	TRBV5-4	TRBD1	TRBJ2-7	TGTGCCAGCAGCTTGAGTGTTGGACAGGGGGCTTACGAGCAGTACTTC	CASSLSVGQGAYEQYF
.	TRBV5-6	TRBD2	TRBJ2-1	TGTGCCAGCAGCTTGGTATCTAGCGGGAGCTCCTACAATGAGCAGTTCTTC	CASSLVSSGSSYNEQFF
.	TRBV28	.	TRBJ2-3	TGTGCCAGCAGTCTTGGACGGCTCGGCACAGATACGCAGTATTTT	CASSLGRLGTDTQYF
once	TRBV28	TRBD2	TRBJ2-1	TGTGCCAGCATCTCTAGCGGGAGGGCTGAGAATGAGCAGTTCTTC	CASISSGRAENEQFF
.	TRBV4-3	.	TRBJ1-2	TGCGCCAGCAGCCAAGACCGGGACTCCCTCTATGGCTACACCTTC	CASSQDRDSLYGYTF
.	TRBV11-3	TRBD1	TRBJ2-1	TGTGCCAGCAGCTTGGGACAGTCCTACAATGAGCAGTTCTTC	CASSLGQSYNEQFF
.	TRBV19	.	TRBJ2-7	TGTGCCAGTAGTAGACTCTGGGCGAACTCTCCCGTGAGCTCCTACGAGCAGTACTTC	CASSRLWANSPVSSYEQYF
few	TRBV5-1	.	TRBJ1-2	TGCGCCAGCAGCTTGTACAGCCTTAATGGCTACACCTTC	CASSLYSLNGYTF
once	TRBV19	.	TRBJ2-3	TGTGCCAGCTCCGACGGTTGGAGAGCAGATACGCAGTATTTT	CASSDGWRADTQYF
.	TRBV4-2	TRBD2	TRBJ2-7	TGTGCCAGCAGCCAGGGCAGCGGGAGCCTATCTTACGAGCAGTACTTC	CASSQGSGSLSYEQYF
.	TRBV2	.	TRBJ1-1	TGTGCCAGCAGTGAAGCGCTTCCGGGTTTGCGGACTGAAGCTTTCTTT	CASSEALPGLRTEAFF
.	TRBV7-2	.	TRBJ2-2	TGTGCCAGCAGCTTAGGTGGCAAGGTCACCGGGGAGCTGTTTTTT	CASSLGGKVTGELFF
.	TRBV19	.	TRBJ1-4	TGTGCCAGTAGCGCAGGGTTGGGCGGTGAAAAACTGTTTTTT	CASSAGLGGEKLFF
.	TRBV11-1	.	TRBJ2-5	TGTGCCAGCAGCTTGGGGGGATGGGGGCAAGAGACCCAGTACTTC	CASSLGGWGQETQYF
.	TRBV19	.	TRBJ2-7	TGTGCCAGTAGTATAGATCCCCGGACGATACGGGACGAGCAGTACTTC	CASSIDPRTIRDEQYF
.	TRBV7-8	.	TRBJ1-3	TGTGCCAGCAGCTTAACCTACTCTGGAAACACCATATATTTT	CASSLTYSGNTIYF
.	TRBV20-1	.	TRBJ2-1	TGCAGTGCTAGCAGCGGAATGCAGTTCTTC	CSASSGMQFF